This TCR beta chain derives from a study of T cell repertoires in cytomegalovirus infection. Study overall: Alongside well-studied HLA-B-restricted CMV epitopes, recently identified HLA-C-restricted CMV epitopes were also used. Public TCR beta signatures indicated both CMV infection and matching HLA type. Findings and limits, study-wide: Ex vivo, HLA-C-restricted CMV-specific TCR beta clonotypes prevailed over the rest of the response.

This clonotype was observed at least ten times. The antigen remains undetermined. CDR3 size: 15 residues. Unmatched junction bases numbered 2, after V lost 3 bases and J lost 2 bases. Germline V lookup: CDR1 MNHNS, CDR2 SASEGT. A single record per CDR3 protein comes from TCRdb applying MiXCR to the reads. Here the sample spans about 830,000 distinct CDR3 sequences, about 33% being singletons. This TCR was sampled from a human donor in good health (CMV status not recorded). Some clones in this sample may be carry-over from other donors' samples. V is TRBV6-1 and J is TRBJ2-5, with 11 bases fitting TRBD2. Sequencing used cultured CD8+ T cells from PBMCs, obtained from culture after CMV antigen stimulation. CDR3 bases: TGTGCCAGCAGTGACCTAGCGGGGGGTCAAGAGACCCAGTACTTC. Translated, it gives CASSDLAGGQETQYF.